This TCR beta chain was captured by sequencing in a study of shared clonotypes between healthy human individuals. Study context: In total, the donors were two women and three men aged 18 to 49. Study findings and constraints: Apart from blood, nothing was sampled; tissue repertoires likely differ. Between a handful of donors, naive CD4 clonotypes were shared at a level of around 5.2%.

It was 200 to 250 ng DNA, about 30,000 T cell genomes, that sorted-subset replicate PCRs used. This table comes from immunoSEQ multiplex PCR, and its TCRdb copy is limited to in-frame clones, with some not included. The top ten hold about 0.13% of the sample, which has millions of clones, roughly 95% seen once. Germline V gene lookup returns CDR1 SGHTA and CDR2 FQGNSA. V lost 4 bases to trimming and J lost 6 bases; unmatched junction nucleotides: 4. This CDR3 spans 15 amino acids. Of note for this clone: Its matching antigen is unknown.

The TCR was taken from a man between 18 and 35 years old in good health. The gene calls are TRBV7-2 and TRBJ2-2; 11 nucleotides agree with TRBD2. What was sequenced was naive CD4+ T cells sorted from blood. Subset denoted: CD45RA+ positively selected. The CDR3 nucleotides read TGTGCCAGCAGCTCCGGGACTAGCGGCCCCGGGGAGCTGTTTTTT. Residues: CASSSGTSGPGELFF.